What follows is one T cell receptor (beta chain) and its context. Its target antigen remains unknown. Base qualities are not provided; no much larger clone lies one nucleotide away. The reads were generated on an Illumina HiSeq 1500. TCRdb passed the public sequencing reads through fastp at Q25 and MiXCR, retaining productive beta sequences. Rows matching on CDR3 protein sequence are summarized as one entry with the most common DNA and genes. The sample records about 310,000 distinct CDR3 sequences, roughly 25% of which are singletons. The leading ten clones occupy about 14% of the sample. This entry belongs to a study of T cell repertoires in cytomegalovirus infection (dated by TCRdb to 2018 to 2020). With regard to the full study: Peptide stimulations targeted recently identified HLA-C-restricted CMV epitopes, whose presentation resists viral immunomodulation, together with well-studied HLA-B-restricted epitopes. Donor HLA type was relevant to the analysis, because carriage of CMV infection together with the matching HLA type was indicated by public TCR beta signatures. General study outcomes and caveats: The ex vivo response was dominated by HLA-C-restricted CMV-specific TCR beta clonotypes, which also provided the single most frequent clonotype in two of eight donors. In both this cohort and an independent cohort of 352 donors, the cumulative frequency of public TCR beta family members distinguished carriers of CMV infection plus the relevant HLA type.

The treatment or condition label here, explained by the study, means: in vitro stimulation with specific CMV peptide epitopes to enrich CMV-specific T cells. V loses 1 base of germline sequence and J loses 5 bases, and the interval between the two ends is 4 bases. CDR1 and CDR2 were assigned from the germline V gene as MGHRA and YSYEKL. The CDR3 contains 12 residues, cysteine and phenylalanine counted. Only CDR3 DNA is held: 36 bases, read in frame from base 1. The chain joins TRBV4-1 to TRBJ2-3; no D gene is confidently identified. Material: cultured PBMCs, obtained from culture after CMV antigen stimulation. This clonotype was sampled from a human donor in good health (CMV status not recorded). Some clones in this sample may be carry-over from other donors' samples. The DNA sequence reads TGCGCCAGCAGCCAAGTACAAGATACGCAGTATTTT. The resulting protein is CASSQVQDTQYF.